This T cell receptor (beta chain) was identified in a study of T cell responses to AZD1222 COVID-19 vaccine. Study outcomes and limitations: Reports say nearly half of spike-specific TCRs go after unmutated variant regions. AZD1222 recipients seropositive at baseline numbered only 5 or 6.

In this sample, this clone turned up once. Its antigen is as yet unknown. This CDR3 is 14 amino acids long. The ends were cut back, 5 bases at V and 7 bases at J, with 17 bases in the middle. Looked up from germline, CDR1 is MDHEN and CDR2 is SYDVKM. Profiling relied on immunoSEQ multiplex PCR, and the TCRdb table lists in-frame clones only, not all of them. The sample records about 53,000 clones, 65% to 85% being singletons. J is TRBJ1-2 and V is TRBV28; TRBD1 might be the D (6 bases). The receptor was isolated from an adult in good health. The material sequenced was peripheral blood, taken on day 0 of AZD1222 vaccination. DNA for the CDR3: TGTGCCAGCAGTCAAGTCAGGGGTTTGCGTGGCTACACCTTC. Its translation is CASSQVRGLRGYTF.